This T cell receptor beta chain was identified during a study of pediatric ulcerative colitis (dated 2019 in TCRdb). In the study overall: Pancolitis was present in several ulcerative colitis patients and left-sided colitis in two, and histology consistent with ulcerative colitis was found in all of these patients. Using the Pediatric Ulcerative Colitis Activity Index, a couple of patients were classed as having mild disease, several as having moderate disease and three as having acute severe colitis. From roughly 9 newly diagnosed, treatment-naive pediatric ulcerative colitis patients and four non-IBD control children, paired blood and rectal samples were collected. Broad study findings and their caveats: Two rectal CDR3 clonotypes were present in all ulcerative colitis patients and in none of the controls. Features of the rectal repertoire distinguished controls, mild-moderate colitis patients and acute severe colitis patients, and in acute severe colitis, rectal diversity was reduced because of clonal expansions. Clonal overlap between a subject's own blood and rectum was significantly greater in ulcerative colitis patients than in controls, which suggests more T cell trafficking to inflamed tissue. A couple of patients' blood samples yielded substantially fewer templates for technical reasons and were excluded from blood-rectal overlap analysis. The healthy control group was small, with only a handful of individuals. Repertoires were derived from total lymphocyte DNA, so rare subsets such as regulatory T cells may have patterns not reflected.

CDR1 and CDR2 (MNHEY, SMNVEV) derive from the germline V gene (reference sequence). After removal of 6 bases from V and 2 bases from J, the junction retains 7 bases not matched to a gene. The CDR3 runs 15 residues from the cysteine to the phenylalanine. The CDR3 DNA has 45 bases and is translated from base 1. Remarks on this clone: The antigen it recognizes is unknown. No base qualities exist here, and no much larger clone lies one base off it.

Using the immunoSEQ TRB Survey service, rearranged CDR3 beta regions were amplified from genomic DNA with multiplex V and J primers. To keep sequencing depth the same across samples, survey-level depth of up to 500,000 reads per sample was applied. The libraries were purified and pooled, then sequenced using Illumina technology. The paper's processing steps were these. Productive clonality, sample overlap, pairwise scatters, CDR3 beta length, V/D/J gene usage and productiveness were assessed with immunoSEQ online tools. Calculated diversity was defined as the number of unique rearrangements divided by total templates, multiplied by 100, and Shannon and Simpson indices were computed as well. For principal component analysis, Z-score normalized data were analyzed with the R prcomp function and the ggbiplot package. Morisita's index was used to quantify the clonal overlap between blood and rectum within each subject. TCRdb took this table from immuneACCESS and kept in-frame rearrangements with V and J called. Such tables lack part of the clones; where checked against another copy, unresolved V genes explain under half of the gap, and the rest is unexplained. That table furnishes V, J and clone size, whereas the DNA furnished D and trimming. The sample includes some 60,000 clones, with 70% to 85% observed a single time. Jointly, the top ten make up roughly 5.4% of the sample.

Ulcerative colitis patients had received no immunosuppressive medication before the diagnostic colonoscopy. A blood sample was drawn at the time of the colonoscopy. The Wizard kit (Promega) was used to extract genomic DNA from both blood and intestinal samples. The sequence derives from a boy between 5 and 17 years old with moderate ulcerative colitis. The sequenced sample was blood. The chain is made from TRBV27 and TRBJ1-5; 7 bases in between match TRBD1. The nucleotide sequence is given as TGTGCCAGCAGCCAACAGGGGACAGGCAATCAGCCCCAGCATTTT. This sequence encodes CASSQQGTGNQPQHF.